These T cell receptor beta chains were read from a single sample in a study of blood T cell repertoires in COVID-19. Sequencing was performed with immunoSEQ multiplex PCR; in TCRdb, only in-frame clones are kept and a portion is missing. The repertoire has 20,000 to 30,000 clones, 90% of them found once; the top ten carry approximately 11%. Input material: peripheral blood. The receptor source for this set is an older man with acute or convalescent COVID-19. CDR3s include the opening cysteine and the closing phenylalanine or tryptophan. A D gene is named only where the DNA matches it firmly. Clone sizes are given selectively: once, few, many, or a class where the clone is expanded.

size	D	V	J	DNA	CDR3
.	.	TRBV5-6	TRBJ1-2	TGTGCCAGCAGCCAAACGAGTAGCTATGGCTACACCTTC	CASSQTSSYGYTF
once	TRBD1	TRBV29-1	TRBJ2-7	TGCAGCGTGGGGGACAGGGGCCAATCCTACGAGCAGTACTTC	CSVGDRGQSYEQYF
.	.	TRBV18	TRBJ1-5	TGTGCCAGCTCACCACGAGCCACGGGCAATCAGCCCCAGCATTTT	CASSPRATGNQPQHF
.	.	TRBV7-2	TRBJ2-6	TGTGCCAGCAGCGGAGGGAGCTCTGGGGCCAACGTCCTGACTTTC	CASSGGSSGANVLTF
.	.	TRBV10-3	TRBJ1-4	TGTGCCATCCGCGGGGACTTACCTGATGAAAAACTGTTTTTT	CAIRGDLPDEKLFF
.	TRBD2	TRBV19	TRBJ2-3	TGTGCCAGTAGTCCCCGGACTAGCGGTGATACGCAGTATTTT	CASSPRTSGDTQYF
.	.	TRBV5-1	TRBJ1-5	TGCGCCAGCAGCTTGGGCCCAGGGGAAGGAGATTTGGGCAATCAGCCCCAGCATTTT	CASSLGPGEGDLGNQPQHF
.	TRBD2	TRBV11-2	TRBJ2-1	TGTGCCAGCAGCTATACTAGCGGGACCTACAATGAGCAGTTCTTC	CASSYTSGTYNEQFF
.	.	TRBV28	TRBJ1-6	TGTGCCAGCAGAACAGCAGGGGATCAATCACCCCTCCACTTT	CASRTAGDQSPLHF
.	TRBD1	TRBV6-2/TRBV6-3	TRBJ1-5	TGTGCCAGCAGTTTGGGACAGGGGATTTCGACCCAGCATTTT	CASSLGQGISTQHF
.	TRBD1	TRBV10-3	TRBJ2-7	TGTGCCATCAGTGTGACAGGGGGCGAGCAGTACTTC	CAISVTGGEQYF
.	TRBD1	TRBV4-1	TRBJ2-7	TGCGCCAGCAGCCACCTTGGACAGGGGGCCTCCTACGAGCAGTACTTC	CASSHLGQGASYEQYF
.	TRBD1	TRBV7-2	TRBJ2-7	TGTGCCAGCAGCTCGGCTTTGACAGGGAACGGGGCCTACGAGCAGTACTTC	CASSSALTGNGAYEQYF
.	.	TRBV11-3	TRBJ2-1	TGTGCCAGCAGCTTTTTTGGGGGGGCTGACAATGAGCAGTTCTTC	CASSFFGGADNEQFF
.	.	TRBV4-3	TRBJ2-1	TGCGCCAGCAGCCAAGAAGGTGGGAGCCGGAACCTAAAGCAGTTCTTC	CASSQEGGSRNLKQFF
few	TRBD1	TRBV9	TRBJ2-5	TGTGCCAGCAGTGCGACAGGGGGCTTCGAGACCCAGTACTTC	CASSATGGFETQYF
.	TRBD1	TRBV28	TRBJ1-1	TGTGCCAGCAGTTTACCCACAGGGGTAGGCACTGAAGCTTTCTTT	CASSLPTGVGTEAFF
once	.	TRBV7-2	TRBJ2-1	TGTGCCAGCACCCAAACCTACAATGAGCAGTTCTTC	CASTQTYNEQFF
.	TRBD1	TRBV4-2	TRBJ1-4	TGTGCCAGCAGCCAGCCCGGGACAGGTGAGGGTGAAAAACTGTTTTTT	CASSQPGTGEGEKLFF
.	.	TRBV9	TRBJ1-2	TGTGCCAGCAGCGCCTCAAGGGGGAATGGCTACACCTTC	CASSASRGNGYTF
.	.	TRBV18	TRBJ1-5	TGTGCCAGCTCCCCCCAATCATATTCGGGGGAAAATCAGCCCCAGCATTTT	CASSPQSYSGENQPQHF
.	.	TRBV6-5	TRBJ1-5	TGTGCCAGCAGACGAGGTGCAGGGAGCAATCAGCCCCAGCATTTT	CASRRGAGSNQPQHF
once	TRBD2	TRBV28	TRBJ2-5	TGTGCCAGCAGCAATCCTAGCGGGGGAGGGAGGGAGACCCAGTACTTC	CASSNPSGGGRETQYF
once	.	TRBV18	TRBJ2-1	TGTGCCAGCTCACCACCGAGGCCCAATGAGCAGTTCTTC	CASSPPRPNEQFF
few	.	TRBV28	TRBJ1-5	TGTGGATTCGGAGGGAAACATAGCAATCAGCCCCAGCATTTT	CGFGGKHSNQPQHF
.	.	TRBV5-1	TRBJ1-5	TGCGCCAGCAGCTTGGGGCCGTATAATCAGCCCCAGCATTTT	CASSLGPYNQPQHF
.	.	TRBV4-2	TRBJ1-3	TGTGCCAGCAGCCAAGGGGGGGGGCGAGCTGGAAACACCATATATTTT	CASSQGGGRAGNTIYF
.	.	TRBV5-4	TRBJ2-2	TGTGCCAGCAGCTGGGCTGGGGGCGAGGACACCGGGGAGCTGTTTTTT	CASSWAGGEDTGELFF
.	.	TRBV7-2	TRBJ2-2	TGTGCCAGCACCGTGGGGGGAGGGGGCACCGGGGAGCTGTTTTTT	CASTVGGGGTGELFF
.	TRBD2	TRBV9	TRBJ2-1	TGTGCCAGCAGCCCCAGCGGGACGACCTACAATGAGCAGTTCTTC	CASSPSGTTYNEQFF
.	.	TRBV27	TRBJ1-1	TGTGCCAGCATCAATCGGGGGGGCTGGGTCACTGAAGCTTTCTTT	CASINRGGWVTEAFF
.	.	TRBV3-1/TRBV3-2	TRBJ1-4	TGTGCCAGCAGCCAAGATACGACCCCTGGGGAGCGGCTGTTTTTT	CASSQDTTPGERLFF
.	TRBD2	TRBV29-1	TRBJ2-1	TGCAGCGTCGCGACTAGCGGGAGTAGTGTTTGGTTCTTC	CSVATSGSSVWFF
.	.	TRBV27	TRBJ1-2	TGTGCCAGCAGTTTGCTACAGGGATATGGCTACACCTTC	CASSLLQGYGYTF
.	TRBD1	TRBV4-3	TRBJ2-1	TGCGCCAGCAGCCCCGGGACAGGGGAATACAATGAGCAGTTCTTC	CASSPGTGEYNEQFF
.	.	TRBV7-2	TRBJ2-5	TGTGCCAGCAGCTTCCAGGGGTTTGAGACCCAGTACTTC	CASSFQGFETQYF
once	.	TRBV18	TRBJ1-1	TGTGCCAGCCTCCTCGGGGAGGACACTGAAGCTTTCTTT	CASLLGEDTEAFF